The clone carrying this T cell receptor beta chain was recorded at least ten times. Its antigen is still unknown. This sample is part of a study of T cells in Graves' hyperthyroidism and ophthalmopathy. Amplification targeted TCR beta CDR3 regions from RNA transcripts. Primed by the HTBI set, a first-round RT-PCR was run on the TCR CDR3. TCRdb reanalysed the multiplex PCR reads using MiXCR and keeps one entry per CDR3 protein. The data show some 600,000 distinct CDR3 sequences, approximately 13% seen once. Study observations and caveats: A model using 13 V-J features told ophthalmopathy apart from stable hyperthyroidism.

J was trimmed by 15 bases and V by 5 bases; bases with no gene match: 13. The CDR3 is 13 residues long. Germline V CDR1 and CDR2: MNHEY, SVGEGT. The study excluded patients with uncontrolled infection, other autoimmune disease, pregnancy or lactation. Ahead of any ophthalmopathy symptoms, the blood sample was obtained at the first diagnosis of hyperthyroidism. Each 10 ml fresh peripheral blood draw supplied the PBMCs. The sample comprised blood. The clonotype was recovered from a woman in her 30s with Graves' hyperthyroidism that later progressed to Graves' ophthalmopathy. The rearrangement joins TRBV6-2 or TRBV6-3 to TRBJ2-1; 7 nucleotides agree with TRBD2. The CDR3 nucleotides read TGTGCCAGCAGTCCTGTTTCTAGCGGACCAGGGTTCTTC. Translation gives CASSPVSSGPGFF.